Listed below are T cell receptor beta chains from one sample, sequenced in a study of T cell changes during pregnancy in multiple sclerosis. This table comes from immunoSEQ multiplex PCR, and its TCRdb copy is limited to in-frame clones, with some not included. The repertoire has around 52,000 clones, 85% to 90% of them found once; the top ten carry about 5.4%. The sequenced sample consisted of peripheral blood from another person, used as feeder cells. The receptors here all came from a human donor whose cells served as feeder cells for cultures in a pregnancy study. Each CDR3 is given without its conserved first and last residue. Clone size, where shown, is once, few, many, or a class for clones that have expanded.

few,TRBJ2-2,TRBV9,ASTERSYTGELF
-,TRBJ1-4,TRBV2,ASSPATGGTEKLF
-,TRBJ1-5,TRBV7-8,ASSWGNNQPQH
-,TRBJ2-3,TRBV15,ATSGTFDVAYDTQY
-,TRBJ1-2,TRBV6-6,ASSSGSRNYGYT
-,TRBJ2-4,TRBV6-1,ASMGRGTGGNIQY
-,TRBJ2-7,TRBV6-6,ASSYPTGYRSEQY
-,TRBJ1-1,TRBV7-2,ASSFTDKTEAF
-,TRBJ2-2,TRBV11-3,ASSLALNTGELF
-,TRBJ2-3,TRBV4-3,ASSQDVTSTDTQY